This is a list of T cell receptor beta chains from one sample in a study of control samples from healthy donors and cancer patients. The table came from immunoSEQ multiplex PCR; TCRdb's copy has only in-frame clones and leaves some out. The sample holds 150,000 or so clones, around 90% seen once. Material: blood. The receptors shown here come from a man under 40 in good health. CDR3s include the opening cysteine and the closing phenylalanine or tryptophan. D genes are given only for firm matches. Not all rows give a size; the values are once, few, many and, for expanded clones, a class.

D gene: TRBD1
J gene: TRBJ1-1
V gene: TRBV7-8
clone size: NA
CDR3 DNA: TGTGCCAGCAGCTTAGTCGTGGGGACAGGCCCCGTGAACACTGAAGCTTTCTTT
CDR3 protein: CASSLVVGTGPVNTEAFF

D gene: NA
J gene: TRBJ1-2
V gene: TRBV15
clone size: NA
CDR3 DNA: TGTGCCACCAGCAGAGATCAAAGGGACTATGGCTACACCTTC
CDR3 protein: CATSRDQRDYGYTF

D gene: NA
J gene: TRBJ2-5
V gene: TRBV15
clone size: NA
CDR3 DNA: TGTGCCACCAGCAGAGTAGAAGCGGTCGCCCAAGAGACCCAGTACTTC
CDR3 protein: CATSRVEAVAQETQYF

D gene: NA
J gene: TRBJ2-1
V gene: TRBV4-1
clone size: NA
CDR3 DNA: TGCGCCAGCAGCCAAGATCCCGTCATATTCGAGCAGTTCTTC
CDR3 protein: CASSQDPVIFEQFF

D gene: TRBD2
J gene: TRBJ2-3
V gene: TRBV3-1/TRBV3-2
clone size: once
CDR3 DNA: TGTGCCAGCAGCCAATCGACTAGCCCCACAGATACGCAGTATTTT
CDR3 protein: CASSQSTSPTDTQYF

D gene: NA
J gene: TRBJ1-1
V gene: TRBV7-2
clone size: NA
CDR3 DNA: TGTGCCAGCCTTACAGGGCCAAACACTGAAGCTTTCTTT
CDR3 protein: CASLTGPNTEAFF

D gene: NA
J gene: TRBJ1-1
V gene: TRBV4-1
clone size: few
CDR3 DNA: TGCGCCAGCAGCCAAGTGTTAGAAGTGGACAGCGGGAAGAACACTGAAGCTTTCTTT
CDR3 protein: CASSQVLEVDSGKNTEAFF

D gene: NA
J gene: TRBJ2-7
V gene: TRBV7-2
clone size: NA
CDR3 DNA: TGTGCCAGCAGCCTTCCCCTCCCCCCCTACGAGCAGTACTTC
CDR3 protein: CASSLPLPPYEQYF

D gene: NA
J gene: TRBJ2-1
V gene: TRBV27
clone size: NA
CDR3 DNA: TGTGCCAGCAGCCAGAGCTCCTACAATGAGCAGTTCTTC
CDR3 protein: CASSQSSYNEQFF

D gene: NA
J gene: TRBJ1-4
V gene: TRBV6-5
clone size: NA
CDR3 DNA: TGTGCCAGCAGATCAGGGGCAACTAATGAAAAACTGTTTTTT
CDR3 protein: CASRSGATNEKLFF

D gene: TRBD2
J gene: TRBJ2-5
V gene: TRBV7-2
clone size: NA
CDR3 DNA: TGTGCCAGCAGCTTAGGTAGCGGGAGGGCCGGGACCCAGTACTTC
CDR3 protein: CASSLGSGRAGTQYF

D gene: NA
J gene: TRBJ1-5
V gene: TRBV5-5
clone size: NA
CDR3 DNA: TGTGCCAGCAGCTTGCAGGAGGGTAGCAATCAGCCCCAGCATTTT
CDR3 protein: CASSLQEGSNQPQHF

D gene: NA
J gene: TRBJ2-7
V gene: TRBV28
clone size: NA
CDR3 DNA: TGTGCCAGCATTGGGACACTATCCTACGAGCAGTACTTC
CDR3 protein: CASIGTLSYEQYF

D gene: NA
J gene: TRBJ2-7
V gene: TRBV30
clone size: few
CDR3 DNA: TGTGCCTGGAGCGGGAGCGGGTTTGAGCAGTACTTC
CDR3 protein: CAWSGSGFEQYF

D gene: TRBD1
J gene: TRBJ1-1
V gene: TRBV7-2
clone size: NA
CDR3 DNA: TGTGCCAGCAGCTGGGGACAGAAGAACACTGAAGCTTTCTTT
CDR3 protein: CASSWGQKNTEAFF

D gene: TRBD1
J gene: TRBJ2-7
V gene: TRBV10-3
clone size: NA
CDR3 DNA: TGTGCCATCAGTGACGGTTATGGGACAGGCACCTACGAGCAGTACTTC
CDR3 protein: CAISDGYGTGTYEQYF

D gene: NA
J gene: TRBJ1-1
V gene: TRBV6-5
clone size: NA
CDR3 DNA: TGTGCCAGCGGCTGGACTGAAGCTTTCTTT
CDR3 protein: CASGWTEAFF

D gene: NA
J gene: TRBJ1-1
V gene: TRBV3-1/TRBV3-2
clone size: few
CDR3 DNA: TGTGCCAGCAGCCAGTCGCGTGGGGGCGAGCTCCTCAACACTGAAGCTTTCTTT
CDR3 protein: CASSQSRGGELLNTEAFF

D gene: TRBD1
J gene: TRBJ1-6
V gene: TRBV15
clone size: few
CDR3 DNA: TGTGCCACCACCGCGAGGGACAGGGGACACTCACCCCTCCACTTT
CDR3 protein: CATTARDRGHSPLHF

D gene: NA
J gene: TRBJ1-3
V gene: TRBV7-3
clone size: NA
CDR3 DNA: TGTGCCAGCAGCTTAATGTCAGGAAACACCATATATTTT
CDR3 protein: CASSLMSGNTIYF